This T cell receptor beta chain was recovered during a study of Graves' ophthalmopathy and Graves' hyperthyroidism. This CDR3 region has 15 residues. Trimming shortened V by 4 bases and J by 5 bases, and 17 bases separated the two germline ends. The germline V gene encodes CDR1 SGHDN and CDR2 FVKESK. Ophthalmopathy donors were characterized by moderate-to-severe activity, CAS of at least 3, NOSPECS of at least 4, and duration under 3 months. Clinical symptoms, serum thyroxine, TRAb, thyroid ultrasound and orbital computed tomography were relied on for diagnosis. Using RNA transcripts, the TCR beta CDR3 regions were amplified. Second-round multiplex PCR followed a first-round RT-PCR using HTBI primers. TCRdb re-derived calls from the multiplex PCR reads in MiXCR, one entry per CDR3 protein. The table records about 340,000 distinct CDR3 sequences, 15% to 20% of them present only once.

Sequencing was performed on peripheral blood. The J gene is TRBJ1-2, the V gene TRBV14; TRBD1 might be the D (6 bases). The receptor was derived from an adult man with Graves' ophthalmopathy. CDR3 loop: CASSPTGTGAYGYTF. The CDR3 region has the DNA TGTGCCAGCAGCCCCACAGGGACGGGGGCATATGGCTACACCTTC.